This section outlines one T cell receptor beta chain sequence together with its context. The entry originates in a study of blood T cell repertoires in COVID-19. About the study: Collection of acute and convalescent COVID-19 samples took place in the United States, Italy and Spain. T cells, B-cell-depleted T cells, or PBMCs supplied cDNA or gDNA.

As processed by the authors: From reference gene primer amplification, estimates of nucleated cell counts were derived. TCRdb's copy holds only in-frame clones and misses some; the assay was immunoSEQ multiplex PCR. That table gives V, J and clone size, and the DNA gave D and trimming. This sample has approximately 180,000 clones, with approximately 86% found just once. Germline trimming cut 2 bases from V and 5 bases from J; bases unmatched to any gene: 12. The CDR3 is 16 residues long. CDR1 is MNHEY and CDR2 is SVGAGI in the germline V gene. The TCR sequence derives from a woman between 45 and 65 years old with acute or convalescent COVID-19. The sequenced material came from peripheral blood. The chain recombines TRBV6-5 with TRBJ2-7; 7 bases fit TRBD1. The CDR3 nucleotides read TGTGCCAGCAGTTACAGGGGGCAGGGAAGGAAAAACGAGCAGTACTTC. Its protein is CASSYRGQGRKNEQYF.